Listed below are T cell receptor beta chains from one sample, sequenced in a study of T cell responses to AZD1222 COVID-19 vaccine. The method was immunoSEQ multiplex PCR; TCRdb's version includes in-frame clones alone and lacks a portion of them. The table lists 150,000 or so clones, approximately 90% of them singletons. Source: peripheral blood, taken on day 0 of AZD1222 vaccination. These receptors originate from an adult in good health. CDR3s include the opening cysteine and the closing phenylalanine or tryptophan. Each record gives: clone size, D gene, J gene, V gene, CDR3 protein, CDR3 DNA. D genes are given only for firm matches. Rows may omit the clone size; those that give it use once, few, many or a size class.

>.|.|TRBJ1-1|TRBV7-8
CASSSLLDANTEAFF
TGTGCCAGCAGCTCACTCTTGGACGCGAACACTGAAGCTTTCTTT
>.|TRBD1|TRBJ1-5|TRBV28
CASRTGESRQPQHF
TGTGCCAGCCGGACAGGGGAATCGCGTCAGCCCCAGCATTTT
>.|.|TRBJ1-2|TRBV3-1/TRBV3-2
CASSPRQDGGYTF
TGTGCCAGCAGCCCTAGACAGGACGGTGGCTACACCTTC
>.|TRBD2|TRBJ2-1|TRBV7-9
CASWTSGGINEQFF
TGTGCCAGCTGGACTAGCGGGGGTATCAATGAGCAGTTCTTC
>once|.|TRBJ1-3|TRBV10-3
CAIRELMLNTIYF
TGTGCCATCAGGGAATTAATGTTAAACACCATATATTTT
>.|.|TRBJ2-7|TRBV21-1
CASRSCYEQYF
TGTGCCAGCAGGAGTTGCTACGAGCAGTACTTC
>.|TRBD2|TRBJ2-1|TRBV7-2
CASSPLASTSGHILF
TGTGCCAGCAGCCCCCTTGCGTCGACTAGCGGGCATATACTCTTC
>.|.|TRBJ1-1|TRBV11-3
CASSLGGDTEAFF
TGTGCCAGCAGCTTAGGCGGGGACACTGAAGCTTTCTTT
>once|.|TRBJ2-1|TRBV28
CASSLRGGNEQFF
TGTGCCAGCAGCCTCAGGGGGGGGAATGAGCAGTTCTTC
>once|.|TRBJ1-6|TRBV28
CASNTPSRGWGSPLHF
TGTGCCAGCAATACCCCTTCGAGGGGATGGGGATCACCCCTCCACTTT
>.|TRBD2|TRBJ2-5|TRBV5-1
CASSWLTGGPGETQYF
TGCGCCAGCAGCTGGCTGACGGGGGGGCCAGGAGAGACCCAGTACTTC
>.|.|TRBJ2-7|TRBV27
CASSPEVVSYEQYF
TGTGCCAGCAGCCCAGAGGTGGTTTCCTACGAGCAGTACTTC
>.|.|TRBJ2-6|TRBV12-3/TRBV12-4
CASVLLGANVLTF
TGTGCCAGCGTACTACTCGGGGCCAACGTCCTGACTTTC
>.|.|TRBJ1-5|TRBV28
CASTTPGGGQPQHF
TGTGCCAGCACCACCCCGGGGGGGGGTCAGCCCCAGCATTTT
>.|.|TRBJ2-3|TRBV2
CASSDLQMSSTDTQYF
TGTGCCAGCAGTGATTTACAGATGTCTAGCACAGATACGCAGTATTTT
>once|TRBD1|TRBJ1-2|TRBV6-5
CASSYGGQSGGYTF
TGTGCCAGCAGTTACGGGGGACAGTCGGGAGGCTACACCTTC
>.|.|TRBJ2-5|TRBV24-1
CATSDPGPPLKTQYF
TGTGCCACCAGTGATCCGGGACCGCCTTTGAAGACCCAGTACTTC
>.|.|TRBJ2-5|TRBV4-2
CASSQEAGSQETQYF
TGTGCCAGCAGCCAAGAGGCGGGCTCTCAAGAGACCCAGTACTTC
>.|TRBD1|TRBJ1-2|TRBV7-3
CASSLRGGQPNYGYTF
TGTGCCAGCAGCTTAAGGGGGGGACAGCCCAACTATGGCTACACCTTC
>.|TRBD1|TRBJ1-2|TRBV3-1/TRBV3-2
CASSQGLDRGNGYTF
TGTGCCAGCAGCCAAGGCCTCGACAGGGGGAATGGCTACACCTTC
>.|.|TRBJ1-2|TRBV30
CAWSVQVRDGYTF
TGTGCCTGGAGTGTACAAGTCAGGGATGGCTACACCTTC
>.|.|TRBJ2-1|TRBV28
CASSLNSGTNNEQFF
TGTGCCAGCAGTTTAAACTCCGGGACGAACAATGAGCAGTTCTTC
>.|.|TRBJ1-1|TRBV28
CACQGNTEAFF
TGTGCCTGCCAGGGAAACACTGAAGCTTTCTTT
>.|.|TRBJ2-6|TRBV28
CASSLSGKGGANVLTF
TGTGCCAGCAGTTTGTCAGGGAAGGGCGGGGCCAACGTCCTGACTTTC
>.|.|TRBJ1-2|TRBV2
CASIKVDLKDNYGYTF
TGTGCCAGCATTAAGGTGGACCTTAAGGATAACTATGGCTACACCTTC
>.|.|TRBJ2-7|TRBV5-5
CASSLAGIYEQYF
TGTGCCAGCAGCTTGGCAGGGATCTACGAGCAGTACTTC
>.|TRBD1|TRBJ2-2|TRBV5-6
CASSLAGQAPGLGELFF
TGTGCCAGCAGCTTGGCTGGACAGGCACCAGGGCTCGGGGAGCTGTTTTTT
>few|.|TRBJ1-4|TRBV14
CASSHRRSGSSEKLFF
TGTGCCAGCAGCCATCGAAGGTCCGGGTCGAGTGAAAAACTGTTTTTT
>.|TRBD2|TRBJ2-7|TRBV7-9
CASSFRMSSGAYEQYF
TGTGCCAGCAGCTTCCGGATGTCTAGCGGGGCCTACGAGCAGTACTTC
>.|.|TRBJ1-2|TRBV2
CATLLGSFDGYTF
TGTGCCACCCTGTTAGGGTCCTTCGACGGCTACACCTTC
>.|TRBD1|TRBJ1-1|TRBV28
CASSLWDRGRTEAFF
TGTGCCAGCAGTCTCTGGGACAGGGGGCGCACTGAAGCTTTCTTT